These T cell receptor beta chains were read from a single sample in a study of Ad26.COV2.S vaccination and SARS-CoV-2 variants. Data came from immunoSEQ multiplex PCR; TCRdb stores just in-frame clones and leaves some out. The sample shows about 440,000 clones, roughly 91% of them seen only once. Specimen: peripheral blood, collected in a trial of Ad26.COV2.S vaccine versus placebo. The receptors come from a person between 18 and 65 years old who received the Ad26.COV2.S COVID-19 vaccine or a placebo. The CDR3 runs from the conserved cysteine through the conserved F or W. The order of the fields is clone size, D gene, V gene, J gene, CDR3 DNA, CDR3 protein. The D gene is left open where the match is weak. Clone size is shown for a subset of rows, as once, few, many or a class of expanded clone.

size: NA; D: NA; V: TRBV7-9; J: TRBJ2-5; DNA: TGTGCCAGCAGCTTAAAAGGGGAAAGGACTAAAGAGACCCAGTACTTC; CDR3: CASSLKGERTKETQYF
size: NA; D: NA; V: TRBV7-3; J: TRBJ2-1; DNA: TGTGCCAGCAGCCCAATGGGGACTGGGCGAGAGCAGTTCTTC; CDR3: CASSPMGTGREQFF
size: NA; D: NA; V: TRBV11-1; J: TRBJ2-7; DNA: TGTGCCAGCAGCAGGGGCCAGGGCTCCTACGAGCAGTACTTC; CDR3: CASSRGQGSYEQYF
size: NA; D: NA; V: TRBV29-1; J: TRBJ1-2; DNA: TGCAGCGTCGGAGCTAACACGGGCTATGGCTACACCTTC; CDR3: CSVGANTGYGYTF
size: once; D: TRBD2; V: TRBV18; J: TRBJ2-3; DNA: TGTGCCAGCTCACCACGGACGGGAGGCCGCACAGATACGCAGTATTTT; CDR3: CASSPRTGGRTDTQYF
size: NA; D: TRBD2; V: TRBV6-2/TRBV6-3; J: TRBJ2-2; DNA: TGTGCCAGCAGTTACTCGATGGAGAGGACTAGCGGGCTAACCGGGGAGCTGTTTTTT; CDR3: CASSYSMERTSGLTGELFF
size: NA; D: NA; V: TRBV28; J: TRBJ2-2; DNA: TGTGCCAGCAGTATAGAGAACACCGGGGAGCTGTTTTTT; CDR3: CASSIENTGELFF
size: few; D: TRBD1; V: TRBV11-2; J: TRBJ2-3; DNA: TGTGCCAGCAGTCGAGACAGGGCAGATACGCAGTATTTT; CDR3: CASSRDRADTQYF
size: NA; D: NA; V: TRBV25-1; J: TRBJ2-2; DNA: TGTGCCAGCAGGCAGGGCGCCGGGGAGCTGTTTTTT; CDR3: CASRQGAGELFF
size: NA; D: NA; V: TRBV7-3; J: TRBJ1-5; DNA: TGTGCCATCTCATACGAGCGTAGGTATAGCAATCAGCCCCAGCATTTT; CDR3: CAISYERRYSNQPQHF
size: NA; D: NA; V: TRBV5-3; J: TRBJ1-5; DNA: TGTGCCAGAAGCTTTCGAGGGAGGGGCAATCAGCCCCAGCATTTT; CDR3: CARSFRGRGNQPQHF
size: NA; D: TRBD2; V: TRBV24-1; J: TRBJ2-1; DNA: TGTGCCACCAGTGAAGTGGCGGGAGGGACCTACAATGAGCAGTTCTTC; CDR3: CATSEVAGGTYNEQFF
size: once; D: TRBD2; V: TRBV11-2; J: TRBJ2-1; DNA: TGTGCCAGCAGCCCTGGGGGACTAGTCGATTCACTGTTCTTC; CDR3: CASSPGGLVDSLFF
size: NA; D: NA; V: TRBV7-9; J: TRBJ2-5; DNA: TGTGCCAGCAGCTTAAGGGGCCTGGGGGGGCGCTTGGAGACCCAGTACTTC; CDR3: CASSLRGLGGRLETQYF
size: NA; D: TRBD1; V: TRBV11-3; J: TRBJ2-7; DNA: TGTGCCAGCAGACCGGGACAGCTTTCCTACGAGCAGTACTTC; CDR3: CASRPGQLSYEQYF
size: NA; D: NA; V: TRBV6-5; J: TRBJ1-3; DNA: TGTGCCAGCACCCTCGGGACCGGAAACACCATATATTTT; CDR3: CASTLGTGNTIYF
size: NA; D: NA; V: TRBV11-2; J: TRBJ2-7; DNA: TGTGCCAGCAGCTTAAGACCCCTCGGGGAGGCCTACGAGCAGTACTTC; CDR3: CASSLRPLGEAYEQYF
size: NA; D: TRBD2; V: TRBV29-1; J: TRBJ2-5; DNA: TGCAGCGTTGCCCCCGGGACTAGCGCAGAGACCCAGTACTTC; CDR3: CSVAPGTSAETQYF
size: NA; D: NA; V: TRBV27; J: TRBJ2-7; DNA: TGTGCCAGCAGTTTCGCAGCGGAATGGAACTACGAGCAGTACTTC; CDR3: CASSFAAEWNYEQYF
size: NA; D: NA; V: TRBV30; J: TRBJ2-1; DNA: TGTGCCTGGAGGGGGCGGCGGGACGGTGAGCAGTTCTTC; CDR3: CAWRGRRDGEQFF
size: NA; D: NA; V: TRBV7-2; J: TRBJ2-2; DNA: TGTGCCAGCAGCTTAGTTAGGGAGACCGGGGAGCTGTTTTTT; CDR3: CASSLVRETGELFF
size: NA; D: TRBD2; V: TRBV5-1; J: TRBJ2-1; DNA: TGCGCCAGCAGCATGTCGGGAGGCCACAATGAGCAGTTCTTC; CDR3: CASSMSGGHNEQFF
size: NA; D: NA; V: TRBV30; J: TRBJ1-3; DNA: TGTGCCTGGAGTGTAGCAGCTGCTTCTGGAAACACCATATATTTT; CDR3: CAWSVAAASGNTIYF
size: few; D: NA; V: TRBV7-2; J: TRBJ1-5; DNA: TGTGCCAGCAGCTTCGGGTGGAACAATCAGCCCCAGCATTTT; CDR3: CASSFGWNNQPQHF
size: NA; D: TRBD1; V: TRBV12-3/TRBV12-4; J: TRBJ1-5; DNA: TGTGCCAGCAGCGGACAGGGTGGTCAGCCCCAGCATTTT; CDR3: CASSGQGGQPQHF
size: NA; D: NA; V: TRBV12-3/TRBV12-4; J: TRBJ2-7; DNA: TGTGCCAGCAGTTTTGATTACGAGCAGTACTTC; CDR3: CASSFDYEQYF
size: NA; D: NA; V: TRBV10-3; J: TRBJ2-1; DNA: TGTGCCTCAGCAAGGGTCAGCCAGATCAATGAGCAGTTCTTC; CDR3: CASARVSQINEQFF
size: NA; D: TRBD2; V: TRBV13; J: TRBJ2-2; DNA: TGTGCCAGCAGCTTCGGCCGACAGAGGGCTAGCGGGACCTTGTTTTTT; CDR3: CASSFGRQRASGTLFF
size: NA; D: NA; V: TRBV6-2/TRBV6-3; J: TRBJ2-7; DNA: TGTGCCAGCAGTCCATCCGTTGGATTCTCCTACGAGCAGTACTTC; CDR3: CASSPSVGFSYEQYF
size: NA; D: NA; V: TRBV18; J: TRBJ2-2; DNA: TGTGCCAGCTCTGCGGGGCAGACGAACACCGGGGAGCTGTTTTTT; CDR3: CASSAGQTNTGELFF
size: NA; D: NA; V: TRBV2; J: TRBJ1-5; DNA: TGTGCCAGCAGTGAAGCGGGTGGTCAGCCCCAGCATTTT; CDR3: CASSEAGGQPQHF
size: NA; D: NA; V: TRBV7-2; J: TRBJ2-2; DNA: TGTGCCAGCAGCCCCGGTAACACCGGGGAGCTGTTTTTT; CDR3: CASSPGNTGELFF
size: NA; D: NA; V: TRBV4-3; J: TRBJ2-7; DNA: TGCGCCAGCAGCCCCCCTAGGCGGGGACAAGCCGAGCAGTACTTC; CDR3: CASSPPRRGQAEQYF